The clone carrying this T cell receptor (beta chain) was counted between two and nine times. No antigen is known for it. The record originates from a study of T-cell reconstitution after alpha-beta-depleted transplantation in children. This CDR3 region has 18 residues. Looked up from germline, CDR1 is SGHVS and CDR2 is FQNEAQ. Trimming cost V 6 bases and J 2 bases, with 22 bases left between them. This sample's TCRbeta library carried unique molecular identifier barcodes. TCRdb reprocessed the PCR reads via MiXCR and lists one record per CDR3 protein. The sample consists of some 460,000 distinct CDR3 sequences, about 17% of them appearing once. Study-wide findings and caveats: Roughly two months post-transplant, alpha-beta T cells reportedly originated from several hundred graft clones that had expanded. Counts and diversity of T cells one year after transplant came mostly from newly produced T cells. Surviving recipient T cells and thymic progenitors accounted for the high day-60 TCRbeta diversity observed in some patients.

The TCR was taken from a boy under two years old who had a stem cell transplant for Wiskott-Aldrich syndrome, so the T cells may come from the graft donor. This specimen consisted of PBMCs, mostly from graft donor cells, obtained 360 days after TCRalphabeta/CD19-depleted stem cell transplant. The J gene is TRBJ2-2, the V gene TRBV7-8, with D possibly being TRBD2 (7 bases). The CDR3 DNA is TGTGCCAGCAGTCCCATTCTGTGGGGGGGGCTTAACACCGGGGAGCTGTTTTTT. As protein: CASSPILWGGLNTGELFF.